A single sample gave rise to the 10 T cell receptor beta chains below, sequenced in a study of Ad26.COV2.S vaccination and SARS-CoV-2 variants. The repertoire was sequenced with immunoSEQ multiplex PCR; TCRdb's copy has only in-frame clones and lacks some. The table lists hundreds of thousands of clones, approximately 88% of them singletons, with 1.5% in the top ten. The treatment here: 19 received Ad26.COV2.S at low or high dose, single or two shots; several received placebo; per-sample allocation not given. Day 63 following the first vaccine or placebo injection was when the samples were taken. Sample: peripheral blood, taken in a trial of Ad26.COV2.S vaccine versus placebo. These receptors came from a person aged 18-60 years who received the Ad26.COV2.S COVID-19 vaccine or a placebo.

This clone was seen only once. V gene TRBV25-1 combines with J gene TRBJ1-1; D is unresolved. This CDR3 is 13 amino acids long. V lost 6 bases and J lost 3, with 11 bases in between. Germline CDR1 is MGHDK and CDR2 is SYGVNS. The CDR3 DNA is TGTGCCAGCAGCCAGCAGGTTTACACTGAAGCTTTCTTT. Encoded protein: CASSQQVYTEAFF.

The chain links TRBV27 to TRBJ2-5; D gene ambiguous. The CDR3 spans 13 residues. The ends were cut back, 4 bases at V and 5 bases at J, with 11 bases in the middle. Germline V gene data show CDR1 as MNHEY and CDR2 as SMNVEV (reference sequence). The DNA of the CDR3 is TGTGCCAGCAGTTCGGGCCTTTTGGAGACCCAGTACTTC. Amino acid sequence: CASSSGLLETQYF.

The chain uses TRBV25-1 and TRBJ1-1; TRBD1 might be the D (5 bases). The germline gives CDR1 MGHDK, CDR2 SYGVNS. CDR3 length: 14 residues. Trimming left V 8 bases short and J 1 base short, with 14 bases between. The CDR3 DNA follows: TGTGCCAGCGGGATGGGGAGGGGGAACACTGAAGCTTTCTTT. Translating it yields CASGMGRGNTEAFF.

The table lists this clone with a few counts. Other DNA sequences in the sample encode the same CDR3. The chain recombines TRBV5-1 with TRBJ2-7; TRBD1 agrees at 8 bases. Germline-derived CDR1 and CDR2 are SGHRS and YFSETQ. Trimming at V came to 0 bases and at J to 4 bases, leaving 0 bases not matched to a gene. The CDR3 has 13 residues. In DNA, the CDR3 is TGCGCCAGCAGCTTGGGGACAGGGTACGAGCAGTACTTC. As protein: CASSLGTGYEQYF.

V is TRBV29-1 and J is TRBJ2-2, with TRBD2 identical over 7 bases. This CDR3 has 17 amino acids. After removal of 3 bases from V and 2 bases from J, the junction contained 12 bases not matched to a gene. Germline loops: CDR1 SQVTM, CDR2 ANQGSEA. CDR3 in amino acids: CSVEKGGGYANTGELFF. The CDR3, as DNA: TGCAGCGTTGAGAAGGGCGGGGGATACGCAAACACCGGGGAGCTGTTTTTT.

The V gene is TRBV3-1 (or the pseudogene TRBV3-2), the J gene TRBJ1-2; D gene uncertain. With 1 base removed from V and 4 bases from J, the gap between germline ends came to 7 bases. Per germline, CDR1 LGHDT and CDR2 YNNKEL (reference sequence). CDR3 length: 13 residues. The CDR3 spells CASSQVGIYGYTF. CDR3 in DNA: TGTGCCAGCAGCCAAGTCGGGATCTATGGCTACACCTTC.

The chain uses TRBV5-5 and TRBJ2-5; TRBD2 agrees at 14 bases. This CDR3 contains 15 residues. Germline CDR1 reads SGHKS; CDR2 reads YYEKEE (reference sequence). V was pared by 2 bases and J by 4 bases, with 1 base of the junction left unmatched. CDR3 bases: TGTGCCAGCAGCTTAGGACTAGCGGGAGGAGAGACCCAGTACTTC. Protein: CASSLGLAGGETQYF.

The rearrangement joins TRBV11-1 to TRBJ2-7; 10 bases fit TRBD1. This CDR3 region has 15 residues. The germline CDR1 and CDR2 sequences are SGHAT and FQDESV (reference sequence). V gave up 6 bases and J gave up 2 bases; unmatched junction bases: 7. CDR3 loop: CASSTTGTGAYEQYF. For the CDR3, the DNA is TGTGCCAGCAGTACTACCGGGACAGGGGCCTACGAGCAGTACTTC.

The table lists this clone with a count of one. This chain joins TRBV15 and TRBJ1-4; D is uncertain. Germline assignment: CDR1 LNHNV and CDR2 YYDKDF (reference sequence). The CDR3 length is 14 residues. V was pared by 2 bases and J by 6 bases, with 10 bases between. As DNA, the CDR3 is TGTGCCACCAGCAGAAACCCTTTCGATGAAAAACTGTTTTTT. Its protein product is CATSRNPFDEKLFF.

The V call is TRBV7-2, the J call TRBJ2-3; D is possibly TRBD2 (6 bases). The V end was cut by 1 base, the J end by 2 bases, with 10 bases between. The germline V gene encodes CDR1 SGHTA and CDR2 FQGNSA. CDR3 size: 15 residues. The CDR3 spells CASSLGRTITDTQYF. The DNA for the CDR3 is TGTGCCAGCAGCTTAGGTCGGACTATCACAGATACGCAGTATTTT. The full variable domain, completed using reference TRBV7-2 and TRBJ2-3, is GAGVSQSPSNKVTEKGKDVELRCDPISGHTALYWYRQSLGQGLEFLIYFQGNSAPDKSGLPSDRFSAERTGGSVSTLTIQRTQQEDSAVYLCASSLGRTITDTQYFGPGTRLTVL.